The entry that follows covers one T cell receptor (beta chain) sequence. The V gene's germline CDR1 is MNHNS and CDR2 SASEGT. Losses at the gene ends were 6 bases for V and 5 bases for J; bases not matched to a gene: 13. The CDR3 is 15 residues long. The sample originates from a study of cytomegalovirus exposure and HLA in healthy donors. Amplification used 60 Vbeta primers and 13 Jbeta primers. Profiling relied on immunoSEQ multiplex PCR, and the TCRdb table lists in-frame clones only, not all of them. The table records 150,000 to 200,000 clones, about 80% of them present only once. The TCR was taken from a man younger than 35 in good health and CMV-seronegative. This chain connects TRBV6-1 to TRBJ2-7, with TRBD1 matching 7 bases. The sequenced material came from PBMCs. DNA of the CDR3: TGTGCCAGCAGCGAGCTTTACAGGGGCCGACACGAGCAGTACTTC. It translates to CASSELYRGRHEQYF.